Below, 18 T cell receptor beta chains from the same sample are listed, as sequenced in a study of identical twins. TCRdb reprocessed the 5' RACE reads via MiXCR and lists one record per CDR3 protein. The repertoire has hundreds of thousands of distinct CDR3 sequences, around 6% of them found once; the top ten carry around 1.7%. The source material was naive T cells sorted from blood. These receptors were obtained from a man between 18 and 29 years old in good health.

The table lists this clonotype with many counts. V is TRBV12-3 or TRBV12-4 and J is TRBJ2-3; 15 nucleotides agree with TRBD2. The CDR3 extends over 16 amino acids. V lost 5 bases, J lost 4 bases, and 4 bases stayed unmatched. The CDR3 protein is CASSIGLAGGADTQYF. The CDR3 coding sequence is TGTGCCAGCAGTATCGGACTAGCGGGAGGGGCAGATACGCAGTATTTT.

Many counts were recorded for this clonotype. The chain couples TRBV11-2 to TRBJ2-7; D not resolved. CDR3 size: 14 residues. Trimming took off 0 bases at V and 5 bases at J, with 11 bases between the two ends. Germline values: CDR1 SGHAT, CDR2 FQNNGV. The CDR3 here is CASSLDAVRHEQYV. The CDR3, as DNA: TGTGCCAGCAGCTTAGACGCAGTTCGGCACGAGCAGTACGTC.

V is TRBV10-3 and J is TRBJ2-7; 8 nucleotides line up with TRBD1. The CDR3 runs to 13 residues. Trimming at V came to 10 bases and at J to 1 base, leaving 6 bases not matched to a gene. Germline CDR1 reads ENHRY; CDR2 reads SYGVKD. This CDR3 is CATWDRNSYEQYV. For the CDR3, the DNA is TGTGCCACCTGGGACAGGAATTCCTACGAGCAGTACGTC.

This clonotype was counted between two and nine times. This rearrangement joins TRBV7-2 to TRBJ1-2; D is perhaps TRBD1 (6 bases). V was cut by 5 bases and J by 2 bases, with 12 bases left in between. Germline V gene data show CDR1 as SGHTA and CDR2 as FQGNSA. The CDR3 consists of 14 residues. Here the CDR3 DNA reads TGTGCCAGCAGCCGCGGTGGACAGAACTATGGCTACACCTTC. Residues: CASSRGGQNYGYTF. Looking up the rest from reference TRBV7-2 and TRBJ1-2 gives the full variable domain: GAGVSQSPSNKVTEKGKDVELRCDPISGHTALYWYRQSLGQGLEFLIYFQGNSAPDKSGLPSDRFSAERTGGSVSTLTIQRTQQEDSAVYLCASSRGGQNYGYTFGSGTRLTVV.

This clonotype was counted ten times or more. The V gene is TRBV11-2, the J gene TRBJ2-1; D uncertain. The CDR3 covers 12 residues. Per the germline V gene, CDR1 is SGHAT and CDR2 is FQNNGV. V was trimmed by 4 bases and J by 8 bases, leaving 9 bases between them. The CDR3 here is CASSSIVDEQFF. The CDR3, as DNA: TGTGCCAGCAGCTCCATAGTAGATGAGCAGTTCTTC.

This chain connects TRBV6-2 or TRBV6-3 to TRBJ2-7; D not certain. Germline-derived CDR1 and CDR2 are MNHEY and SVGEGT. This CDR3 region has 10 residues. Trimming stripped 8 bases from V and 4 bases from J, with 6 bases between. The CDR3 nucleotides read TGTGCCAGCGGCTGGTACGAGCAGTACTTC. Amino acid sequence: CASGWYEQYF.

V is TRBV28 and J is TRBJ2-1; 7 nucleotides align to TRBD2. The trim removed 2 bases at V and 6 bases at J, leaving 13 bases unmatched. Germline-derived CDR1 and CDR2 are MDHEN and SYDVKM. This CDR3 is built from 17 residues. The CDR3 bases are TGTGCCAGCAGTTTAGAGGTATATAGCGGGTCCCTCAATGAGCAGTTCTTC. Protein sequence: CASSLEVYSGSLNEQFF.

The V and J genes are TRBV4-3 and TRBJ2-5; 7 bases map to TRBD2. Trimming at V came to 0 bases and at J to 5 bases, leaving 18 bases not matched to a gene. Germline-derived CDR1 and CDR2 are LGHNA and YSLEER. The length of the CDR3 is 19 residues. The CDR3 sequence is CASSQDSLAGRSGKETQYF. CDR3 DNA: TGCGCCAGCAGCCAAGATTCCCTTGCCGGGAGGTCGGGCAAGGAGACCCAGTACTTC.

The chain couples TRBV7-9 to TRBJ1-2, with a weak D call TRBD1 (6 bases). Germline V gene sequence: CDR1 SEHNR, CDR2 FQNEAQ (reference sequence). CDR3 size: 14 residues. Between the trimmed V and J ends, which lost 5 bases and 1 base, there was a span of 11 bases. The DNA for the CDR3 is TGTGCCAGCAGCGAACAGGGAATTAACTATGGCTACACCTTC. Its translation: CASSEQGINYGYTF.

Only a few counts were recorded for this clonotype. CDR3 region: CARPSGRASEQYF. DNA for the CDR3: TGTGCCAGACCTAGCGGGAGGGCTTCCGAGCAGTACTTC. The chain combines TRBV19 with TRBJ2-7; 12 bases are shared with TRBD2. This CDR3 has 13 amino acids. Germline values: CDR1 LNHDA, CDR2 SQIVND (reference sequence). Losses at the gene ends were 9 bases for V and 6 bases for J; bases not matched to a gene: 6. Full variable domain (missing parts from reference TRBV19 and TRBJ2-7): DGGITQSPKYLFRKEGQNVTLSCEQNLNHDAMYWYRQDPGQGLRLIYYSQIVNDFQKGDIAEGYSVSREKKESFPLTVTSAQKNPTAFYLCARPSGRASEQYFGPGTRLTVT.

This clonotype has a handful of counts. The chain joins TRBV7-8 to TRBJ2-1; perhaps TRBD1 as D (6 bases). CDR1 is SGHVS, CDR2 FQNEAQ, per germline. The CDR3 has 16 residues. Trimming removed 0 bases from V and 8 bases from J, with 17 bases in between. This chain's CDR3 is CASSLARSGAGDEQFF. As DNA, the CDR3 is TGTGCCAGCAGCTTAGCGCGTTCAGGGGCTGGGGATGAGCAGTTCTTC.

This clonotype occurred a few times. This chain joins TRBV20-1 and TRBJ2-1; D is possibly TRBD1 (6 bases). This CDR3 spans 16 amino acids. V dropped 7 bases and J dropped 3 bases, with 22 bases sitting between them. Germline V gives CDR1 DFQATT, CDR2 SNEGSKA (reference sequence). CDR3 coding DNA: TGCAGTGGGGCTAGCCCAGGGGAGCGGCACTACAATGAGCAGTTCTTC. Protein product: CSGASPGERHYNEQFF.

This clonotype was picked up a small number of times. The chain joins TRBV5-1 to TRBJ2-6; 8 bases fit TRBD2. V was clipped by 5 bases and J by 0 bases; unmatched bases: 10. This CDR3 region has 18 residues. Germline assignment: CDR1 SGHRS and CDR2 YFSETQ. CDR3 in DNA: TGCGCCAGCAGTGGGACTAGTCTTTTGTTCTCTGGGGCCAACGTCCTGACTTTC. Its translation: CASSGTSLLFSGANVLTF. The full variable domain, in which reference TRBV5-1 and TRBJ2-6 provide the parts outside the CDR3, is KAGVTQTPRYLIKTRGQQVTLSCSPISGHRSVSWYQQTPGQGLQFLFEYFSETQRNKGNFPGRFSGRQFSNSRSEMNVSTLELGDSALYLCASSGTSLLFSGANVLTFGAGSRLTVL.

The chain has TRBV5-1 and TRBJ2-3; D not resolved. Germline V gives CDR1 SGHRS, CDR2 YFSETQ. Between the trimmed V and J ends, which lost 2 bases and 6 bases, there was a span of 10 bases. The CDR3 runs 13 residues. The CDR3 spells CASSFQIRDTQYF. The CDR3 DNA reads TGCGCCAGCAGCTTCCAAATTAGGGATACGCAGTATTTT.

In its sample, this clonotype was seen many times. The chain joins TRBV14 to TRBJ1-2, with TRBD1 matching 7 bases. CDR1 SGHDN and CDR2 FVKESK come from the germline V gene. V shed 2 bases and J 2 bases; nucleotides not matched to a gene: 8. CDR3 length: 16 amino acids. Here the CDR3 DNA reads TGTGCCAGCAGCCAACGCGGAGGGGACAGAAACTATGGCTACACCTTC. This gives the protein CASSQRGGDRNYGYTF.

This chain connects TRBV6-1 to TRBJ2-3; 10 bases are shared with TRBD2. CDR1 and CDR2 (germline): MNHNS, SASEGT. V lost 5 bases and J lost 4; bases outside the gene matches: 6. The CDR3 sequence is 15 residues long. This CDR3 reads CASSTPSGSPDTQYF. The CDR3 DNA is TGTGCCAGCAGTACCCCTAGCGGGAGTCCAGATACGCAGTATTTT.

This clonotype appeared many times. The chain recombines TRBV28 with TRBJ2-4; D is unclear. Trimming cost V 3 bases and J 0 bases, with 6 bases left between them. CDR1 MDHEN and CDR2 SYDVKM come from the germline V gene. CDR3 length: 14 amino acids. The CDR3 DNA follows: TGTGCCAGCAGTTTCGCAGTAGCCAAAAACATTCAGTACTTC. Its translation: CASSFAVAKNIQYF.

This clonotype was detected a few times. V usage is TRBV5-1 and J usage is TRBJ2-1; 9 bases are a match to TRBD1. CDR1 SGHRS and CDR2 YFSETQ come from the germline V gene. V dropped 2 bases and J dropped 3; count of bases not matched to a gene: 6. The CDR3 is 16 residues long. The CDR3 spells CASSFKGQGSYNEQFF. CDR3 DNA sequence: TGCGCCAGCAGCTTCAAGGGACAGGGAAGCTACAATGAGCAGTTCTTC.